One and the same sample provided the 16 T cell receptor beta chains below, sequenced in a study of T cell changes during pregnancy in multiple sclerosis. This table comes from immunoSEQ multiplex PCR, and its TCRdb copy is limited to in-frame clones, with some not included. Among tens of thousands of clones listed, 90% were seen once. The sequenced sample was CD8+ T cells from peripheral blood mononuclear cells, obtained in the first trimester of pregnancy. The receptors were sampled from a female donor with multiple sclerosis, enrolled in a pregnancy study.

CDR3 in DNA: TGTGCCAGCAGTAGTACAGGGTCCTCCTACGAGCAGTACTTC. This codes for CASSSTGSSYEQYF. The chain employs TRBV28 and TRBJ2-7; D perhaps matches TRBD1 (6 bases). Germline V lookup: CDR1 MDHEN, CDR2 SYDVKM. V lost 5 bases, J lost 0 bases, and 11 bases lay in between. The CDR3 runs 14 residues.

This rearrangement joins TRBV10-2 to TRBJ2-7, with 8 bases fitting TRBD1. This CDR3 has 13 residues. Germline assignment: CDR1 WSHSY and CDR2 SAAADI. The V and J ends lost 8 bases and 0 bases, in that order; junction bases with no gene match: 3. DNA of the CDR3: TGCGCCAGCGTAACAGGGGGCTCCTACGAGCAGTACTTC. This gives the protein CASVTGGSYEQYF.

For the CDR3, the DNA is TGTGCCAGCAGCTTAGAAGGTACAGGGTCCTCACCCCTCCACTTT. This codes for CASSLEGTGSSPLHF. J is TRBJ1-6 and V is TRBV7-2; D possibly corresponds to TRBD1 (6 bases). V was cut by 1 base and J by 10 bases, with 14 bases left in between. CDR3 length: 15 amino acids. The germline V gene has CDR1 SGHTA and CDR2 FQGNSA.

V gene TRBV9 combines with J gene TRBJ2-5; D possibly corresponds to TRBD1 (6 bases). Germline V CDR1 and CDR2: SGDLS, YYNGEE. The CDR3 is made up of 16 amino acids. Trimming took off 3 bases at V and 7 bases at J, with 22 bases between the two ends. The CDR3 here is CASSAKGDIFTGTQYF. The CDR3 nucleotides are TGTGCCAGCAGCGCTAAGGGGGACATATTCACGGGGACCCAGTACTTC.

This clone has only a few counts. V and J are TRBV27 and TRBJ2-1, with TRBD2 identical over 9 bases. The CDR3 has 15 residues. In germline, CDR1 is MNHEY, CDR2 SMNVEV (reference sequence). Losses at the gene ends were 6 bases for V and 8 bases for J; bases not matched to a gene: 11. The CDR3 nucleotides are TGTGCCAGCAGCATTGGTGCGGGAGGGGGATATGAGCAGTTCTTC. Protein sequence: CASSIGAGGGYEQFF.

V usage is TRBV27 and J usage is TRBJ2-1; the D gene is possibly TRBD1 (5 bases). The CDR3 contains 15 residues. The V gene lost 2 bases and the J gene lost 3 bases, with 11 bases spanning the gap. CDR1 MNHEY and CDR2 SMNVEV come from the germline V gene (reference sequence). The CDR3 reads CASSLAPQGYNEQFF. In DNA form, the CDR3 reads TGTGCCAGCAGTTTAGCCCCCCAGGGCTACAATGAGCAGTTCTTC.

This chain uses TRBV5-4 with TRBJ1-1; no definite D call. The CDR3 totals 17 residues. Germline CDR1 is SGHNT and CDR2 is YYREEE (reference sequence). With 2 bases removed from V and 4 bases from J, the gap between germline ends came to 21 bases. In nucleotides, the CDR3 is TGTGCCAGCAGCTTCGCGGTCCCTCTCCGCATGGGCACTGAAGCTTTCTTT. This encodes CASSFAVPLRMGTEAFF.

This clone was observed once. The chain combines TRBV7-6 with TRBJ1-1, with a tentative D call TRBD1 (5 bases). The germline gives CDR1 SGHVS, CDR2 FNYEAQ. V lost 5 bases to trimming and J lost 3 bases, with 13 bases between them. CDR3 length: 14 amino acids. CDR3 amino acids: CASSPYEGDTEAFF. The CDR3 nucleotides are TGTGCCAGCAGCCCCTATGAAGGGGACACTGAAGCTTTCTTT.

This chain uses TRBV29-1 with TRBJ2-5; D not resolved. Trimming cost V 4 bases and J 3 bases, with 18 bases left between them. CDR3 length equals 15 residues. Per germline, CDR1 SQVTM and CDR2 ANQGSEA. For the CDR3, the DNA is TGCAGCGTTGGGCCCCGCGGAAAAATTAAAGAGACCCAGTACTTC. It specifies CSVGPRGKIKETQYF.

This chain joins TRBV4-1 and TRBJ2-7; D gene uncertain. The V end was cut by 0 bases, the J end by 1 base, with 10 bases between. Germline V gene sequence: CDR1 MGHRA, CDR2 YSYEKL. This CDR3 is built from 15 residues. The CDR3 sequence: CASSQDHLVSYEQYF. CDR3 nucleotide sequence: TGCGCCAGCAGCCAAGACCATCTAGTATCCTACGAGCAGTACTTC.

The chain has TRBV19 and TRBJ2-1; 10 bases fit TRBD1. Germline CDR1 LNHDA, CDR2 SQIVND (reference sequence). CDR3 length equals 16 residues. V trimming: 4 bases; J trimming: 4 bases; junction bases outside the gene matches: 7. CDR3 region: CASSTGGTGEYNEQFF. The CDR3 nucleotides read TGTGCCAGTAGTACCGGAGGGACAGGGGAATACAATGAGCAGTTCTTC. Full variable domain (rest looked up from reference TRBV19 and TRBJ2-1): DGGITQSPKYLFRKEGQNVTLSCEQNLNHDAMYWYRQDPGQGLRLIYYSQIVNDFQKGDIAEGYSVSREKKESFPLTVTSAQKNPTAFYLCASSTGGTGEYNEQFFGPGTRLTVL.

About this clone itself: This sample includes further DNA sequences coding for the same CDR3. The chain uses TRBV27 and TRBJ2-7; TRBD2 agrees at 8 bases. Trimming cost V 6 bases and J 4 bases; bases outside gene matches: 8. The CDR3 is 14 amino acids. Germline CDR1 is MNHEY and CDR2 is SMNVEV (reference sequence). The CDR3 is CASSTGTGGYEQYF. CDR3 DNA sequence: TGTGCCAGCAGCACCGGGACGGGAGGGTACGAGCAGTACTTC.

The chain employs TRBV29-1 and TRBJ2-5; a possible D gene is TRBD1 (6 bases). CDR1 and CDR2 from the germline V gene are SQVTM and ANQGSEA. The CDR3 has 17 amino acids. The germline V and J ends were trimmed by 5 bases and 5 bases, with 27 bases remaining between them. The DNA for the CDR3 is TGCAGCGTTACTTTTCCGAGACAGGTCGTTTTGGGGGAGACCCAGTACTTC. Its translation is CSVTFPRQVVLGETQYF.

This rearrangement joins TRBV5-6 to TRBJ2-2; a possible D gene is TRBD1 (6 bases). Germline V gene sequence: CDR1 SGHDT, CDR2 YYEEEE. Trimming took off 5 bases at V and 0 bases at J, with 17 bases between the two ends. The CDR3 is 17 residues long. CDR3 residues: CASRPRVGHPNTGELFF. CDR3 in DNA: TGTGCCAGCAGACCTCGGGTGGGACATCCGAACACCGGGGAGCTGTTTTTT. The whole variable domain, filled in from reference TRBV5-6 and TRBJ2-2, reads DAGVTQSPTHLIKTRGQQVTLRCSPKSGHDTVSWYQQALGQGPQFIFQYYEEEERQRGNFPDRFSGHQFPNYSSELNVNALLLGDSALYLCASRPRVGHPNTGELFFGEGSRLTVL.

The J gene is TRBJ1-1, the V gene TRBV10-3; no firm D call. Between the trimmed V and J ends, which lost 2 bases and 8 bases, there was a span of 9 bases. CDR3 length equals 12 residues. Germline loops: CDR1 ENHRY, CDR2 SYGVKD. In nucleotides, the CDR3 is TGTGCCATCAGTGAGGGTGTACAGGAAGCTTTCTTT. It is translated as CAISEGVQEAFF.

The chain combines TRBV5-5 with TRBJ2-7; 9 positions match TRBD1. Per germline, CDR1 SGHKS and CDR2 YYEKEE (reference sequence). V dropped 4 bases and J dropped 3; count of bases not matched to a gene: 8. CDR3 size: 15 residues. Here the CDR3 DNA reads TGTGCCAGCAGCACAGGGGGCCATATATACTACGAGCAGTACTTC. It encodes CASSTGGHIYYEQYF.